One and the same sample provided the 29 T cell receptor beta chains below, sequenced in a study of blood T cell repertoires in COVID-19 (TCRdb year 2020). The library relied on the immunoSEQ multiplex PCR assay. What TCRdb holds here is the immuneACCESS table cut down to in-frame rearrangements. Part of the clones is not present; checked against another copy, under half of the missing clones reflect an unresolved V gene, and the others are unexplained. The sample data list 45,000 to 60,000 clones, and approximately 82% of these were observed just once. The ten largest clonotypes hold more than 8% of the sample. Sample: peripheral blood. These receptors originate from a woman of 80 years or more with acute or convalescent COVID-19.

The chain couples TRBV27 to TRBJ1-2; maybe TRBD1 (5 bases). The ends were cut back, 0 bases at V and 10 bases at J, with 12 bases in the middle. CDR3 length: 13 amino acids. Germline-derived CDR1 and CDR2 are MNHEY and SMNVEV (reference sequence). The CDR3 spells CASSLSRGGVYTF. CDR3 bases: TGTGCCAGCAGTTTATCACGGGGGGGGGTCTACACCTTC.

The rearrangement uses TRBV28 and TRBJ1-5, with no clear D. The germline V gene has CDR1 MDHEN and CDR2 SYDVKM. Between the trimmed V and J ends, which lost 5 bases and 1 base, there was a span of 15 bases. This CDR3 contains 16 residues. CDR3 region: CASSPTTRLSNQPQHF. DNA of the CDR3: TGTGCCAGCAGTCCGACGACAAGATTAAGCAATCAGCCCCAGCATTTT.

This chain links TRBV30 with TRBJ2-3, with TRBD2 as a possible D gene (5 bases). Germline V gene lookup returns CDR1 GTSNPN and CDR2 SVGIG (reference sequence). The CDR3 runs 14 residues. The V and J ends lost 5 bases and 0 bases respectively, with 12 bases between them. DNA of the CDR3: TGTGCCTGGGGCCCCCGGACTAGCACAGATACGCAGTATTTT. It is translated as CAWGPRTSTDTQYF.

The J gene is TRBJ1-2, the V gene TRBV5-6, with D hard to call. The CDR3 totals 12 residues. Germline V gives CDR1 SGHDT, CDR2 YYEEEE. V gave up 3 bases and J gave up 3 bases, with 6 bases separating them. Here the CDR3 DNA reads TGTGCCAGCAGCTACGGTGACTATGGCTACACCTTC. Protein product: CASSYGDYGYTF.

The chain is built from TRBV3-1 (or the pseudogene TRBV3-2) and TRBJ1-1; maybe TRBD1 (5 bases). The CDR3 sequence is 15 residues long. Trimming left V 1 base short and J 11 bases short, with 20 bases between. Germline CDR1 and CDR2: LGHDT and YNNKEL (reference sequence). CDR3 protein: CASSQVVGGGSEAFF. The CDR3 DNA reads as TGTGCCAGCAGCCAAGTTGTCGGCGGGGGAAGTGAGGCTTTCTTT.

The CDR3 coding sequence is TGTGCCAGCAGCGAAGCGGGGGGCACCTACGAGCAGTACTTC. Its protein is CASSEAGGTYEQYF. The chain is built from TRBV4-2 and TRBJ2-7, with 9 bases aligning to TRBD2. J lost 2 bases, V lost 5 bases, and 4 bases had no gene match. From germline, CDR1 is LGHNA and CDR2 YNFKEQ. The CDR3 runs 14 residues.

In DNA form, the CDR3 reads TGCACCAGCAGCCCCAGAATCCGACTAGCGGGATCTCGCGAGCAGTACTTC. Amino acid sequence: CTSSPRIRLAGSREQYF. The chain couples TRBV1 to TRBJ2-7; the DNA was not used to check the table's D call, TRBD2. TRBV1 is classified as a pseudogene. The CDR3 totals 17 residues.

This clone has more than one count but fewer than ten. The chain combines TRBV7-2 with TRBJ1-5, with D perhaps TRBD1 (6 bases). Germline CDR1 is SGHTA and CDR2 is FQGNSA. The CDR3 has 15 amino acids. Trimming removed 1 base from V and 1 base from J, with 8 bases in between. Written as DNA, the CDR3 is TGTGCCAGCAGCTTAGACAGGGTCAGCAATCAGCCCCAGCATTTT. Protein sequence: CASSLDRVSNQPQHF.

The chain combines TRBV6-5 with TRBJ2-2; 8 nucleotides line up with TRBD1. The CDR3 consists of 15 residues. Germline loops: CDR1 MNHEY, CDR2 SVGAGI. V was clipped by 2 bases and J by 8 bases; unmatched bases: 7. CDR3 residues: CASSYRTGGVGELFF. The CDR3 nucleotides read TGTGCCAGCAGTTACCGAACAGGGGGTGTGGGGGAGCTGTTTTTT.

The V call is TRBV29-1, the J call TRBJ2-7; D may be TRBD1 (6 bases). The length of the CDR3 is 11 residues. V shed 7 bases and J shed 4 bases, with 11 bases lying between them. Germline CDR1 is SQVTM and CDR2 is ANQGSEA. The CDR3 DNA reads TGCAGCGCTGGGGGCATGTACGAGCAGTACTTC. It specifies CSAGGMYEQYF.

This sequence joins TRBV5-1 and TRBJ2-2, with TRBD2 matching over 13 bases. CDR1 and CDR2 from the germline V gene are SGHRS and YFSETQ. CDR3 length equals 17 residues. After removal of 4 bases from V and 1 base from J, the junction contained 4 bases not matched to a gene. The CDR3 is CASSRLAGGQNTGELFF. The CDR3 DNA sequence: TGCGCCAGCAGCCGACTAGCGGGAGGTCAGAACACCGGGGAGCTGTTTTTT.

The chain employs TRBV18 and TRBJ2-2, with TRBD1 identical over 7 bases. The V and J ends lost 3 bases and 6 bases, in that order; junction bases with no gene match: 4. Germline lookup yields CDR1 KGHSH and CDR2 LQKENI. This CDR3 is built from 14 residues. Written as DNA, the CDR3 is TGTGCCAGCTCACCGACAGGGATGCCCGGGGAGCTGTTTTTT. Residues: CASSPTGMPGELFF.

V gene TRBV5-4 combines with J gene TRBJ2-7; TRBD2 matches at 9 bases. The CDR3 is 15 amino acids. Germline CDR1 is SGHNT and CDR2 is YYREEE (reference sequence). With V trimmed by 4 bases and J by 6 bases, 11 bases remained unmatched. The CDR3 loop is CASSHDPSGKGEQYF. CDR3 DNA: TGTGCCAGCAGCCATGACCCTAGCGGGAAGGGCGAGCAGTACTTC.

The J gene is TRBJ2-2, the V gene TRBV5-8, with TRBD1 as a possible D gene (6 bases). Trimming pared 0 bases from V and 4 bases from J, leaving 10 bases between. Germline CDR1 SGHTS, CDR2 YDEGEE. This CDR3 has 15 residues. CDR3 amino acids: CASSLDGRGTGELFF. The CDR3 DNA sequence: TGTGCCAGCAGCTTGGATGGCAGGGGCACCGGGGAGCTGTTTTTT.

The gene calls are TRBV15 and TRBJ2-1; tentative D call: TRBD1 (6 bases). The CDR3 loop spans 15 amino acids. From germline, CDR1 is LNHNV and CDR2 YYDKDF (reference sequence). Trimming shortened V by 0 bases and J by 4 bases, and 10 bases separated the two germline ends. The CDR3 protein is CATSRDRGSYNEQFF. The CDR3 DNA follows: TGTGCCACCAGCAGAGATAGGGGGTCATACAATGAGCAGTTCTTC.

The DNA of the CDR3 is TGTGCCAGCGTATCCACAGCGACAGATTCGGATCAGCCCCAGCATTTT. Translation: CASVSTATDSDQPQHF. The chain employs TRBV28 and TRBJ1-5; TRBD1 is a possible D gene (5 bases). Germline CDR1 is MDHEN and CDR2 is SYDVKM. CDR3 length: 16 amino acids. Trimming pared 8 bases from V and 5 bases from J, leaving 22 bases between.

The chain couples TRBV5-1 to TRBJ1-6, with D possibly matching TRBD1 (6 bases). The V gene lost 1 base and the J gene lost 2 bases, with 13 bases spanning the gap. The CDR3 is made up of 17 amino acids. Germline CDR1 reads SGHRS; CDR2 reads YFSETQ. CDR3 coding DNA: TGCGCCAGCAGCTTGTTTTGGCAGGGGACCTATAATTCACCCCTCCACTTT. It yields the protein CASSLFWQGTYNSPLHF. Variable domain in full (rest from reference TRBV5-1 and TRBJ1-6): KAGVTQTPRYLIKTRGQQVTLSCSPISGHRSVSWYQQTPGQGLQFLFEYFSETQRNKGNFPGRFSGRQFSNSRSEMNVSTLELGDSALYLCASSLFWQGTYNSPLHFGNGTRLTVT.

CDR3 protein: CASSFGGSPSYEQYF. The CDR3 DNA is TGTGCCAGCAGTTTCGGAGGGTCCCCTTCCTACGAGCAGTACTTC. V and J are TRBV27 and TRBJ2-7, with D perhaps TRBD2 (6 bases). Germline loops: CDR1 MNHEY, CDR2 SMNVEV (reference sequence). This CDR3 region has 15 residues. V lost 3 bases, J lost 1 base, and 13 bases lay in between.

A word on this clone: Other DNA variants within this sample encode the same CDR3. The chain uses TRBV19 and TRBJ2-7, with TRBD2 identical over 13 bases. Germline CDR1 and CDR2: LNHDA and SQIVND (reference sequence). V was clipped by 5 bases and J by 1 base; unmatched bases: 11. The CDR3 spans 18 residues. In DNA, the CDR3 is TGTGCCAGTAGTCGGAGGACTAGCGGGGGAACAGTATCCTACGAGCAGTACTTC. Protein sequence: CASSRRTSGGTVSYEQYF.

V is TRBV19 and J is TRBJ1-5; D may be TRBD1 (6 bases). Trimming stripped 1 base from V and 4 bases from J, with 11 bases between. This CDR3 has 15 residues. Germline CDR1 LNHDA, CDR2 SQIVND (reference sequence). CDR3 residues: CASSIVGRGNQPQHF. In DNA, the CDR3 is TGTGCCAGTAGTATAGTTGGCAGGGGAAATCAGCCCCAGCATTTT. The variable domain in full, completed from reference TRBV19 and TRBJ1-5, reads DGGITQSPKYLFRKEGQNVTLSCEQNLNHDAMYWYRQDPGQGLRLIYYSQIVNDFQKGDIAEGYSVSREKKESFPLTVTSAQKNPTAFYLCASSIVGRGNQPQHFGDGTRLSIL.

The chain combines TRBV21-1 with TRBJ1-1; the listed D gene, TRBD1, was not tested against the DNA. TRBV21-1 is an annotated pseudogene. The CDR3 length is 15 residues. Here the CDR3 DNA reads TGTGCCAGCAGCCCTGACGGACAGGGATGGACTGAAGCTTTCTTT. It translates to CASSPDGQGWTEAFF.

The rearrangement uses TRBV1 and TRBJ2-4; the D call of TRBD2 is as the table states it, not checked on the DNA. TRBV1 is designated a pseudogene. This CDR3 has 16 residues. CDR3 DNA sequence: TGCACCAGCAGCCAAAGGGACTGGGGGGCCAAAAACATTCAGTACTTC. It translates to CTSSQRDWGAKNIQYF.

The chain carries TRBV7-6 and TRBJ1-1; 7 bases are a match to TRBD1. Germline trimming cut 5 bases from V and 3 bases from J; bases unmatched to any gene: 6. The CDR3 has 14 residues. From germline, CDR1 is SGHVS and CDR2 FNYEAQ. CDR3 in DNA: TGTGCCAGCAGCCACGGACAGGTTGACACTGAAGCTTTCTTT. It codes for CASSHGQVDTEAFF.

This sequence joins TRBV4-1 and TRBJ1-1, with D perhaps matching TRBD1 (6 bases). Germline V CDR1 and CDR2: MGHRA, YSYEKL. Trimming took off 1 base at V and 2 bases at J, with 11 bases between the two ends. The length of the CDR3 is 15 residues. The chain's CDR3 is CASSQAPGVNTEAFF. The CDR3 nucleotides are TGCGCCAGCAGCCAAGCCCCAGGGGTTAACACTGAAGCTTTCTTT.

The rearrangement links TRBV25-1 to TRBJ1-6; possibly TRBD1 for D (6 bases). Germline lookup yields CDR1 MGHDK and CDR2 SYGVNS. V was cut by 7 bases and J by 10 bases, with 23 bases left in between. The CDR3 extends over 16 amino acids. CDR3 sequence reads: CASKPPGHQKNSPLHF. CDR3 DNA sequence: TGTGCCAGCAAACCACCGGGACACCAAAAAAACTCACCCCTCCACTTT.

The CDR3, as DNA: TGTGCCAGCAGAGCTGGGACGGCGGGGAGGCGGGAGAGGGGCCCGGCCAAAAACATTCAGTACTTC. It codes for CASRAGTAGRRERGPAKNIQYF. The chain is built from TRBV2 and TRBJ2-4, with 7 bases identical to TRBD2. Germline V CDR1 and CDR2: SNHLY, FYNNEI. With 6 bases clipped from V and 1 base from J, the junction kept 27 bases outside the gene matches. The CDR3 has 22 amino acids.

The chain couples TRBV5-1 to TRBJ1-5, with no clear D. Germline V gene sequence: CDR1 SGHRS, CDR2 YFSETQ. CDR3 length equals 14 residues. V lost 7 bases, J lost 2 bases, and 13 bases lay in between. The CDR3 sequence: CASPGVPGNQPQHF. The CDR3 nucleotides read TGCGCCAGCCCGGGTGTGCCAGGCAATCAGCCCCAGCATTTT.

The genes are TRBV12-5 and TRBJ2-1, with D possibly TRBD2 on 6 matching bases. Germline CDR1 and CDR2: LGHNT and FRNRAP. The CDR3 loop spans 14 amino acids. Trimming removed 0 bases from V and 6 bases from J, with 9 bases in between. The CDR3 DNA is TGTGCTAGTGGTTTGGTGGGGACTTTCAATGAGCAGTTCTTC. Residues: CASGLVGTFNEQFF.

The chain joins TRBV2 to TRBJ2-2, with 7 bases fitting TRBD1. The V gene end was trimmed by 4 bases and the J gene end by 1 base; junction bases not matched to a gene: 6. CDR3 size: 16 residues. Germline-derived CDR1 and CDR2 are SNHLY and FYNNEI. The CDR3 nucleotides read TGTGCCAGCAGTGTACAAGGGGGCCTGAACACCGGGGAGCTGTTTTTT. Translating gives CASSVQGGLNTGELFF. The complete variable domain, with remaining parts taken from reference TRBV2 and TRBJ2-2, reads EPEVTQTPSHQVTQMGQEVILRCVPISNHLYFYWYRQILGQKVEFLVSFYNNEISEKSEIFDDQFSVERPDGSNFTLKIRSTKLEDSAMYFCASSVQGGLNTGELFFGEGSRLTVL.